The 15 T cell receptor beta chains in this list originate from one sample, sequenced in a study of T-cell memory formation after mild COVID-19. TCRdb processed the 5' RACE reads anew with MiXCR; each CDR3 protein has one entry. The sample lists 250,000 to 350,000 distinct CDR3 sequences; about 17% were seen once. Sequencing used PBMCs or a T cell subset sorted from them (not recorded which). These receptors were taken from a man between 18 and 35 years old who had mild COVID-19 (a few samples of this study predate the infection). Cell type and time point are not known.

This clonotype was counted a few times. The V call is TRBV20-1, the J call TRBJ1-2; a weak D match, TRBD1 (5 bases). The V gene's germline CDR1 is DFQATT and CDR2 SNEGSKA (reference sequence). The CDR3 spans 13 residues. Trimming took 6 bases from V and 4 from J, leaving 15 bases between them. CDR3 sequence: CSAKDDSIYGYTF. For the CDR3, the DNA is TGCAGTGCCAAGGATGACAGCATCTATGGCTACACCTTC.

This clonotype was seen at least ten times. This rearrangement joins TRBV5-4 to TRBJ2-1, with no clear D. This CDR3 spans 12 amino acids. Germline CDR1 SGHNT, CDR2 YYREEE (reference sequence). The V and J ends lost 4 bases and 6 bases respectively, with 8 bases between them. CDR3 amino acids: CASSPGANEQFF. CDR3 nucleotides: TGTGCCAGCAGCCCGGGCGCCAATGAGCAGTTCTTC.

This clonotype turned up a few times. The chain links TRBV27 to TRBJ2-6, with 8 positions matching TRBD2. The CDR3 sequence is 15 residues long. The ends lost 8 bases at V and 0 bases at J; junction bases unmatched: 3. The germline gives CDR1 MNHEY, CDR2 SMNVEV (reference sequence). CDR3 sequence: CASRGGRSGANVLTF. The CDR3 DNA follows: TGTGCCAGCCGGGGGGGTCGCTCTGGGGCCAACGTCCTGACTTTC. The whole variable domain, remainder taken from reference TRBV27 and TRBJ2-6, is EAQVTQNPRYLITVTGKKLTVTCSQNMNHEYMSWYRQDPGLGLRQIYYSMNVEVTDKGDVPEGYKVSRKEKRNFPLILESPSPNQTSLYFCASRGGRSGANVLTFGAGSRLTVL.

Many counts were recorded for this clonotype. The J gene is TRBJ2-3, the V gene TRBV12-3 or TRBV12-4; D not resolved. The V gene lost 3 bases and the J gene lost 3 bases, with 10 bases spanning the gap. This CDR3 region has 14 residues. The DNA for the CDR3 is TGTGCCAGCAGTTTTGTCCGTTGGACAGATACGCAGTATTTT. Its protein product is CASSFVRWTDTQYF.

This clonotype was counted a few times. The chain carries TRBV7-2 and TRBJ2-5; TRBD1 or TRBD2 may be the D gene (6 bases each). The CDR3 loop spans 13 amino acids. Trimming cost V 7 bases and J 5 bases, with 14 bases left between them. The germline V gene encodes CDR1 SGHTA and CDR2 FQGNSA. The CDR3 region is CASTFWRGETQYF. The CDR3 bases are TGTGCCAGCACCTTTTGGAGGGGGGAGACCCAGTACTTC.

This clonotype was detected only a few times. This chain joins TRBV19 and TRBJ1-2, with D possibly matching TRBD1 (6 bases). Trimming took 1 base from V and 8 from J, leaving 11 bases between them. The CDR3 consists of 13 residues. Germline assignment: CDR1 LNHDA and CDR2 SQIVND (reference sequence). The CDR3 protein is CASSIARQAGYTF. The CDR3 bases are TGTGCCAGTAGTATAGCAAGACAGGCCGGCTACACCTTC.

The V call is TRBV12-3 or TRBV12-4, the J call TRBJ2-3; 8 bases map to TRBD2. The junction had 10 bases not matched to a gene; V was cut back by 3 bases and J by 2 bases. CDR3 length equals 17 residues. As DNA, the CDR3 is TGTGCCAGCAGTTTGATAGCGGGGCCGACCTACACAGATACGCAGTATTTT. This codes for CASSLIAGPTYTDTQYF.

This clonotype was detected a few times. The rearrangement uses TRBV5-1 and TRBJ2-7; D is tentatively TRBD1 or TRBD2 (5 bases each). The CDR3 is made up of 15 amino acids. Trimming cost V 3 bases and J 1 base, with 14 bases left between them. Germline V gives CDR1 SGHRS, CDR2 YFSETQ. The DNA for the CDR3 is TGCGCCAGCAGCTGGGGGTCCGGGGAATCCTACGAGCAGTACTTC. Its translation: CASSWGSGESYEQYF.

This chain uses TRBV12-3 or TRBV12-4 with TRBJ2-3, with a possible D match to TRBD1 (7 bases). The CDR3 sequence is 14 residues long. V lost 8 bases to trimming and J lost 1 base, with 13 bases between them. The DNA of the CDR3 is TGTGCCAGCGCAGGGGGGCTTGGCACAGATACGCAGTATTTT. Its protein is CASAGGLGTDTQYF.

V gene TRBV10-3 combines with J gene TRBJ2-7, with 8 positions matching TRBD1. Per germline, CDR1 ENHRY and CDR2 SYGVKD. The CDR3 totals 14 residues. The V segment lost 10 bases and the J segment 3 bases; nucleotides outside the gene matches: 11. The CDR3 DNA is TGTGCCACCAACGGTGGACAGGGACACTACGAGCAGTACTTC. Its translation: CATNGGQGHYEQYF.

There are a few counts of this clonotype. V and J are TRBV7-7 and TRBJ2-5; D remains unclear. Germline loops: CDR1 SSHAT, CDR2 FNYEAQ (reference sequence). The CDR3 spans 13 residues. Trimming removed 5 bases at V and 5 bases at J, with 12 bases between. CDR3: CASSPRVAETQYF. The CDR3 nucleotides are TGTGCCAGCAGCCCAAGGGTGGCTGAGACCCAGTACTTC.

The chain combines TRBV12-3 or TRBV12-4 with TRBJ2-5; D is ambiguous. Trimming stripped 6 bases from V and 2 bases from J, with 10 bases between. The CDR3 consists of 13 residues. CDR3 sequence: CASRYSQQETQYF. The CDR3 nucleotides read TGTGCCAGCAGGTACAGCCAGCAAGAGACCCAGTACTTC.

The chain joins TRBV12-3 or TRBV12-4 to TRBJ1-1, with D unresolved. This CDR3 has 14 residues. Trimming shortened V by 6 bases and J by 4 bases, and 15 bases separated the two germline ends. Here the CDR3 reads CASRARGGVTEAFF. In DNA form, the CDR3 reads TGTGCCAGCAGGGCCCGGGGTGGGGTCACTGAAGCTTTCTTT.

In the case of this clonotype: Its ends do not fully match the called genes, so a read error is possible. The V gene is TRBV20-1, the J gene TRBJ2-2, with 10 bases lining up with TRBD1. This CDR3 has 12 amino acids. Germline lookup yields CDR1 DFQATT and CDR2 SNEGSKA (reference sequence). The CDR3 region is CGTGEHSGELFF. The CDR3 DNA sequence: TGTGGGACAGGGGAGCATTCCGGGGAGCTGTTTTTT.

This clonotype occurred a few times. J is TRBJ2-3 and V is TRBV4-3; 9 bases are shared with TRBD2. Trimming removed 0 bases from V and 4 bases from J; junction bases left unmatched: 11. Germline V gene lookup returns CDR1 LGHNA and CDR2 YSLEER. The CDR3 has 18 amino acids. CDR3 protein: CASSQDTGGGAVPDTQYF. CDR3 DNA: TGCGCCAGCAGCCAAGATACTGGCGGGGGGGCCGTCCCAGATACGCAGTATTTT.